This TCR beta chain was sequenced for a study of CD8 T cells in Susac syndrome. Germline V gene lookup returns CDR1 LNHDA and CDR2 SQIVND (reference sequence). Trimming removed 6 bases at V and 1 base at J, with 12 bases between. The CDR3 is 14 amino acids. 0.5 to 1 ug RNA was reverse transcribed with random hexamers. One entry per CDR3 protein results from TCRdb running MiXCR on the immunoSEQ multiplex PCR reads. This table holds about 130,000 distinct CDR3 sequences, just over 90% found once. It was negative isolation that provided the CD8+ and CD4+ T cells, whereas TEMRA cells were enriched by FACS.

The receptor was derived from a human donor with multiple sclerosis. The chain is built from TRBV19 and TRBJ1-1, with no clear D. What was sequenced was CD8+ T cells from PBMCs. The CDR3 bases are TGTGCCAGTAGGCTGACAAGGAAGAACACTGAAGCTTTCTTT. Its protein product is CASRLTRKNTEAFF.